The 4 T cell receptor beta chains listed next were all sequenced from one sample in a study of T cell responses to AZD1222 COVID-19 vaccine (dated by TCRdb to about 2021). Libraries were made using the immunoSEQ multiplex PCR assay. Drawn from immuneACCESS, this table holds only the in-frame rearrangements with V and J called that TCRdb kept. Clones are partly lost; checked studies trace under half to an unresolved V gene and leave the rest unexplained. The sample table shows some 70,000 clones, and 80% are seen once. The ten largest make up 11% to 15% of the sample. The time point label here, explained by the study, means: about 28 days (+/-7) after the second vaccine dose. Sequencing was performed on peripheral blood, taken 28 days after the second AZD1222 dose. These receptors were taken from an adult who received the AZD1222 COVID-19 vaccine.

The genes are TRBV6-2 or TRBV6-3 and TRBJ2-1, with 11 bases aligning to TRBD2. The J segment lost 4 bases and the V segment lost 6 bases, leaving 8 bases of the junction unmatched. The germline CDR1 and CDR2 sequences are MNHEY and SVGEGT. CDR3 length: 16 amino acids. The CDR3 nucleotides read TGTGCCAGCAGCCCTAGCGGGGGGTTCTCATACAATGAGCAGTTCTTC. Its translation: CASSPSGGFSYNEQFF.

The rearrangement uses TRBV14 and TRBJ2-3, with 10 bases identical to TRBD2. The ends lost 3 bases at V and 4 bases at J; junction bases unmatched: 7. CDR3 size: 16 residues. Germline CDR1 and CDR2: SGHDN and FVKESK. In DNA, the CDR3 is TGTGCCAGCAGCCAGCTAGCGGGGGCCAGGGCAGATACGCAGTATTTT. Amino acids: CASSQLAGARADTQYF.

This clone was seen just once. The chain couples TRBV4-1 to TRBJ2-2; 8 bases align to TRBD1. Trimming took 1 base from V and 5 from J; bases not matched to a gene: 6. Germline V lookup: CDR1 MGHRA, CDR2 YSYEKL. This CDR3 spans 16 amino acids. The CDR3, as DNA: TGCGCCAGCAGCCAAGTTGGTACAGGGGGGACCGGGGAGCTGTTTTTT. Protein: CASSQVGTGGTGELFF.

The chain uses TRBV19 and TRBJ1-1; perhaps TRBD1 as D (6 bases). Germline V lookup: CDR1 LNHDA, CDR2 SQIVND (reference sequence). The CDR3 is 16 residues long. V gave up 3 bases and J gave up 1 base, with 15 bases separating them. CDR3 in DNA: TGTGCCAGTAGTATCGTCGGGGGCGCTAAGAACACTGAAGCTTTCTTT. It translates to CASSIVGGAKNTEAFF.